This record covers a single TCR beta chain. This record belongs to a study of blood T cell repertoires in COVID-19. Germline CDR1 MNHEY, CDR2 SVGEGT. With V trimmed by 6 bases and J by 3 bases, 15 bases remained unmatched. The CDR3 runs 17 residues. In the authors' methods: Estimated nucleated cell counts came from reference gene primer amplification. The method was immunoSEQ multiplex PCR; TCRdb's version includes in-frame clones alone and lacks a portion of them. V, J and clone size are those of that table, while D and trimming were read from the DNA. The sample has about 140,000 clones, approximately 84% seen once; the top ten hold roughly 8%.

Sequenced: peripheral blood. V and J are TRBV6-2 or TRBV6-3 and TRBJ2-7; 9 bases are shared with TRBD1. The TCR sequence derives from a human donor in a cohort sampled during active COVID-19. The CDR3 here is CASSPHRVGDRDYEQYF. The CDR3 bases are TGTGCCAGCAGCCCCCACAGGGTCGGGGACAGGGACTACGAGCAGTACTTC.